Listed here are 8 T cell receptor beta chains from one sample, sequenced in a study of cytomegalovirus exposure and HLA in healthy donors. The repertoire was sequenced with immunoSEQ multiplex PCR; TCRdb's copy has only in-frame clones and lacks some. The table records 110,000 or so clones, roughly 82% of them present only once. The sample taken for sequencing was PBMCs. All receptors come from a man aged 18 to 30 in good health and CMV-seronegative.

V and J are TRBV6-1 and TRBJ2-3; possible D gene TRBD1, 6 bases. Trimming cost V 7 bases and J 6 bases, with 14 bases left between them. Germline V gene sequence: CDR1 MNHNS, CDR2 SASEGT. The CDR3 extends over 13 amino acids. Here the CDR3 reads CASTRTVGDTQYF. In nucleotides, the CDR3 is TGTGCCAGCACCCGGACAGTCGGCGATACGCAGTATTTT.

V gene TRBV2 combines with J gene TRBJ1-1; the D is unclear. This CDR3 comprises 14 residues. Germline CDR1 is SNHLY and CDR2 is FYNNEI. V was shortened by 5 bases and J by 0 bases, with 10 bases between the two germline ends. CDR3 region: CASSLTTMNTEAFF. In DNA, the CDR3 is TGTGCCAGCAGTTTGACAACCATGAACACTGAAGCTTTCTTT.

This rearrangement joins TRBV27 to TRBJ2-7; 7 bases line up with TRBD2. The CDR3 covers 16 residues. V shed 1 base, J shed 0 bases, and the junction held 6 bases outside the gene matches. Germline assignment: CDR1 MNHEY and CDR2 SMNVEV (reference sequence). This CDR3 is CASSLYGTTTSYEQYF. The CDR3 DNA is TGTGCCAGCAGTTTATACGGGACTACGACCTCCTACGAGCAGTACTTC.

V and J are TRBV6-6 and TRBJ2-1; 7 bases match TRBD2. CDR3 length: 16 residues. Germline CDR1 MNHNY, CDR2 SVGAGI (reference sequence). V dropped 3 bases and J dropped 9; count of bases not matched to a gene: 14. CDR3 DNA: TGTGCCAGCAGTTATCGCGGACTAGAACGGTCGGGTGAGCAGTTCTTC. The encoded protein is CASSYRGLERSGEQFF.

The gene calls are TRBV9 and TRBJ2-3; the D gene is possibly TRBD2 (6 bases). The V end lost 5 bases, the J end lost 2 bases, and 9 bases lay between the germline ends. The CDR3 loop spans 13 amino acids. CDR1 is SGDLS, CDR2 YYNGEE, per germline. As DNA, the CDR3 is TGTGCCAGCAGGGCGGGACCCACAGATACGCAGTATTTT. This encodes CASRAGPTDTQYF. The full variable domain, completed using reference TRBV9 and TRBJ2-3, is DSGVTQTPKHLITATGQRVTLRCSPRSGDLSVYWYQQSLDQGLQFLIQYYNGEERAKGNILERFSAQQFPDLHSELNLSSLELGDSALYFCASRAGPTDTQYFGPGTRLTVL.

J is TRBJ1-3 and V is TRBV2, with D unresolved. Germline values: CDR1 SNHLY, CDR2 FYNNEI. The CDR3 covers 14 residues. V was shortened by 1 base and J by 4 bases, with 8 bases between the two germline ends. The CDR3 loop reads CASSEVVKGNTIYF. The CDR3 DNA follows: TGTGCCAGCAGTGAAGTTGTCAAAGGAAACACCATATATTTT.

The rearrangement links TRBV19 to TRBJ2-2, with 7 positions matching TRBD2. Germline assignment: CDR1 LNHDA and CDR2 SQIVND (reference sequence). The CDR3 has 14 residues. Losses at the gene ends were 4 bases for V and 8 bases for J; bases not matched to a gene: 7. The CDR3, as DNA: TGTGCCAGTAGTAACTGGGGAGGGAGAGGGGAGCTGTTTTTT. As protein: CASSNWGGRGELFF. Variable domain in full (rest from reference TRBV19 and TRBJ2-2): DGGITQSPKYLFRKEGQNVTLSCEQNLNHDAMYWYRQDPGQGLRLIYYSQIVNDFQKGDIAEGYSVSREKKESFPLTVTSAQKNPTAFYLCASSNWGGRGELFFGEGSRLTVL.

The V and J genes are TRBV13 and TRBJ2-7; TRBD1 matches 9 bases. This CDR3 region has 15 residues. V trimming: 3 bases; J trimming: 3 bases; junction bases outside the gene matches: 6. CDR1 and CDR2 from the germline V gene are PRHDT and FYEKMQ (reference sequence). The CDR3 region has the DNA TGTGCCAGCAGCTTGGGGACAGGGATTAGCTACGAGCAGTACTTC. Translating gives CASSLGTGISYEQYF.